The 8 T cell receptor beta chains given below trace back to one sample, sequenced in a study of graft-versus-host responses after intestinal transplantation. Profiled with immunoSEQ multiplex PCR; TCRdb holds only in-frame clones, not every one. This sample has around 35,000 clones, with about 90% found just once. Graft tissue was processed to release intraepithelial and lamina propria lymphocytes. The sample consisted of ileum tissue, taken about 200 days after intestinal transplant. The receptors were gathered from a human patient who received an intestinal transplant, so some T cells may come from the graft donor.

The chain couples TRBV5-1 to TRBJ2-3; 14 bases line up with TRBD2. Per germline, CDR1 SGHRS and CDR2 YFSETQ. This CDR3 comprises 17 residues. Losses at the gene ends were 3 bases for V and 5 bases for J; bases not matched to a gene: 8. CDR3 nucleotide sequence: TGCGCCAGCAGCTCACCTCGACTAGCGGGGGGGCAAGATACGCAGTATTTT. It yields the protein CASSSPRLAGGQDTQYF.

The chain links TRBV19 to TRBJ1-1; TRBD1 agrees at 7 bases. Germline V gives CDR1 LNHDA, CDR2 SQIVND (reference sequence). The V gene end was trimmed by 5 bases and the J gene end by 2 bases; junction bases not matched to a gene: 5. This CDR3 has 14 residues. This chain's CDR3 is CASSVQGDNTEAFF. The CDR3 DNA reads TGTGCCAGTAGTGTCCAGGGGGATAACACTGAAGCTTTCTTT.

The V call is TRBV25-1, the J call TRBJ2-7; D might be TRBD1 (6 bases). The CDR3 is 15 amino acids. Germline CDR1 reads MGHDK; CDR2 reads SYGVNS. V was cut by 4 bases and J by 0 bases, with 13 bases left in between. This CDR3 is CASSGYGQISYEQYF. The CDR3 region has the DNA TGTGCCAGCAGTGGCTACGGACAGATCTCCTACGAGCAGTACTTC.

This sequence joins TRBV9 and TRBJ2-1; TRBD2 might be the D (7 bases). This CDR3 is 15 amino acids long. Per germline, CDR1 SGDLS and CDR2 YYNGEE. V was trimmed by 0 bases and J by 4 bases, leaving 11 bases between them. CDR3 bases: TGTGCCAGCAGCGTAGCGGGGGGCGGATACAATGAGCAGTTCTTC. Residues: CASSVAGGGYNEQFF.

The rearrangement joins TRBV7-8 to TRBJ2-2; D is undetermined. The CDR3 is 13 amino acids. Deletions cut 2 bases from V and 3 bases from J, with 4 bases between. The germline V gene has CDR1 SGHVS and CDR2 FQNEAQ. The CDR3 coding sequence is TGTGCCAGCAGCTTACGAGACACCGGGGAGCTGTTTTTT. Protein sequence: CASSLRDTGELFF.

The chain is built from TRBV10-3 and TRBJ1-5, with D perhaps TRBD1 (5 bases). Germline V gives CDR1 ENHRY, CDR2 SYGVKD. The V end was cut by 4 bases, the J end by 3 bases, with 7 bases between. CDR3 length: 13 amino acids. This CDR3 reads CAISAGSNQPQHF. The CDR3 DNA sequence: TGTGCCATCAGTGCAGGGTCCAATCAGCCCCAGCATTTT.

The chain uses TRBV6-5 and TRBJ2-3; the D gene is possibly TRBD2 (6 bases). Trimming took 5 bases from V and 5 from J, leaving 17 bases between them. The CDR3 contains 15 residues. Germline values: CDR1 MNHEY, CDR2 SVGAGI. CDR3 DNA sequence: TGTGCCAGCAGTCCACCGGGCCCCGGGGGAGATACGCAGTATTTT. This gives the protein CASSPPGPGGDTQYF.

V gene TRBV4-1 combines with J gene TRBJ2-1; D possibly corresponds to TRBD2 (5 bases). The CDR3 is 12 residues long. Germline CDR1 MGHRA, CDR2 YSYEKL. Trimming took off 2 bases at V and 10 bases at J, with 9 bases between the two ends. Here the CDR3 reads CASSQPKREQFF. The CDR3 DNA sequence: TGCGCCAGCAGCCAACCCAAGCGGGAGCAGTTCTTC.